This T cell receptor beta chain derives from a study of OX40 agonist ivuxolimab in advanced cancers. Only in-frame clones appear in the TCRdb table, and some are missing; sequencing was by immunoSEQ multiplex PCR. The profile shows some 80,000 clones, 94% of them singletons. Study-level results: Low levels of normalized T-cell clonal expansion also appeared in some nonresponders.

Turning to this clone: Antigen unknown.

CDR1 is WSHSY and CDR2 is SAAADI in the germline V gene. Trimming cost V 0 bases and J 1 base, with 4 bases left between them. This CDR3 has 13 residues. This sample comprised CD4+ or CD8+ T cells sorted from blood, obtained in a trial of the OX40 agonist ivuxolimab. The clonotype comes from an adult with an advanced solid tumor such as melanoma, head and neck, liver or kidney cancer. The rearrangement links TRBV10-2 to TRBJ2-7; D is ambiguous. In DNA form, the CDR3 reads TGCGCCAGCAGTGAGTCTGCGTCCTACGAGCAGTACTTC. It codes for CASSESASYEQYF.